A selection of T cell receptor beta chains follows, all from one sample in a study of blood T cell repertoires in COVID-19. Sequencing was performed with immunoSEQ multiplex PCR; in TCRdb, only in-frame clones are kept and a portion is missing. The sample has about 260,000 clones; 70% to 90% are singletons. The sequenced sample consisted of peripheral blood. The receptors stem from a woman in her fifties or sixties with COVID-19, enrolled during active disease. Each CDR3 is given with its conserved first and last residue. Where a row states a size, it is once, few, many or the class of an expanded clone; other rows omit it.

TRBJ1-1	.	TRBV3-1/TRBV3-2	CASAAPGTEAFF
TRBJ1-1	.	TRBV4-1	CASSPQGYTEAFF
TRBJ1-1	.	TRBV4-3	CASSQEFGEGRTEAFF
TRBJ1-4	.	TRBV11-2	CASSFRGASNEKLFF
TRBJ2-1	.	TRBV28	CASSLWWGGRDNEQFF
TRBJ2-1	.	TRBV5-1	CASGLTSTSSYNEQFF
TRBJ2-1	.	TRBV11-2	CASSLPAVSSYNEQFF
TRBJ2-7	.	TRBV28	CASSPTTSGRAWYEQYF
TRBJ1-6	.	TRBV4-3	CASSQDRGLNSPLHF
TRBJ2-1	.	TRBV6-1	CASSELPGQAAQPAPEQFF
TRBJ2-1	.	TRBV6-2/TRBV6-3	CASSLTSQSYNEQFF
TRBJ2-7	.	TRBV28	CATATERPAGAWPYF
TRBJ2-2	once	TRBV7-2	CASSRRVTGELFF
TRBJ2-1	once	TRBV6-2/TRBV6-3	CASSWSGVYNEQFF
TRBJ2-5	.	TRBV5-1	CASSYGTLQETQYF
TRBJ2-3	.	TRBV5-4	CASSVDNTDTQYF
TRBJ2-1	.	TRBV21-1	CASSKHRDLYNEQFF
TRBJ1-2	many	TRBV4-3	CASSQDDRTATF
TRBJ1-2	.	TRBV30	CAWSSNRVGGYTF
TRBJ1-5	.	TRBV27	CASSLYQGRDQPQHF
TRBJ2-1	.	TRBV30	CAWDRDRGLDNEQFF
TRBJ2-3	.	TRBV7-2	CASSLEGRTQYF
TRBJ2-3	.	TRBV12-3/TRBV12-4	CASGRTDTQYF
TRBJ2-1	.	TRBV10-3	CAISESGLAGNEQFF
TRBJ2-7	.	TRBV18	CASSPVGFVAGRPDEQYF
TRBJ2-1	.	TRBV11-3	CASSLDGTSGSKFF
TRBJ1-1	.	TRBV10-3	CAIRPTPSPAEAFF
TRBJ1-1	.	TRBV6-2/TRBV6-3	CASSYWGRRTEAFF
TRBJ2-7	.	TRBV5-4	CASSLRTSKLYEQYF
TRBJ2-5	.	TRBV5-1	CASSPQGAGGLETQYF
TRBJ1-6	.	TRBV28	CASALRTAYNSPLHF
TRBJ2-5	.	TRBV7-6	CASSPRTSPQGGETQYF
TRBJ1-6	.	TRBV30	CAFSGGDSWSPLHF